This T cell receptor beta chain was recorded in a study of post-analysis software for immune sequencing data. Study-wide results and limits: Comparison of patients with controls showed roughly five TRBV segments more frequent in patients, TRBV5-6, TRBV5-1 and TRBV20-1 among them.

V lost 4 bases, J lost 2 bases, and 7 bases stayed unmatched. Germline V gives CDR1 KGHSY, CDR2 FQNENV. CDR3 length equals 16 residues. The TCR beta cDNA libraries contained unique molecular identifiers. MiXCR, applied by TCRdb to the PCR reads, yields one record per CDR3 protein. This sample yields some 700,000 distinct CDR3 sequences, of which 55% to 70% are seen a single time; around 10% belongs to the top ten. As to this clonotype: Its antigen is unidentified.

This TCR came from a girl under 10 years old with multiple sclerosis. The chain employs TRBV16 and TRBJ1-5, with 8 nucleotides matching TRBD1. The sample was blood. In DNA, the CDR3 is TGTGCCAGCAGCCCCCAGGGGGCATTGGGCAATCAGCCCCAGCATTTT. This gives the protein CASSPQGALGNQPQHF. The full variable domain, completed using reference TRBV16 and TRBJ1-5, is GEEVAQTPKHLVRGEGQKAKLYCAPIKGHSYVFWYQQVLKNEFKFLISFQNENVFDETGMPKERFSAKCLPNSPCSLEIQATKLEDSAVYFCASSPQGALGNQPQHFGDGTRLSIL.